The 30 T cell receptor beta chains below come from one sample, sequenced in a study of blood T cell repertoires in COVID-19. The repertoire was sequenced with immunoSEQ multiplex PCR; TCRdb's copy has only in-frame clones and lacks some. The sample comprises about 210,000 clones, about four fifths of which are singletons, and 8.2% rests with the top ten. The source material was peripheral blood. The receptor source for this set is a woman aged 50 to 60 with acute or convalescent COVID-19.

The rearrangement joins TRBV11-2 to TRBJ2-2, with TRBD1 matching 8 bases. The germline gives CDR1 SGHAT, CDR2 FQNNGV. J gave up 3 bases and V 2 bases, and 5 bases lay outside the gene matches. The CDR3 sequence is 16 residues long. The chain's CDR3 is CASSLMGQVYTGELFF. CDR3 in DNA: TGTGCCAGCAGCTTAATGGGACAGGTGTACACCGGGGAGCTGTTTTTT. Supplemented by reference TRBV11-2 and TRBJ2-2, the full variable domain reads EAGVAQSPRYKIIEKRQSVAFWCNPISGHATLYWYQQILGQGPKLLIQFQNNGVVDDSQLPKDRFSAERLKGVDSTLKIQPAKLEDSAVYLCASSLMGQVYTGELFFGEGSRLTVL.

V gene TRBV7-2 combines with J gene TRBJ2-1, with 7 bases that match TRBD2. J was trimmed by 2 bases and V by 5 bases; bases with no gene match: 3. Germline V gene data show CDR1 as SGHTA and CDR2 as FQGNSA. This CDR3 region has 14 residues. The CDR3 DNA follows: TGTGCCAGCAGCGAGCGGGGCGCCTACAATGAGCAGTTCTTC. Residues: CASSERGAYNEQFF.

The chain joins TRBV6-6 to TRBJ1-5; 7 bases fit TRBD1. Germline V lookup: CDR1 MNHNY, CDR2 SVGAGI (reference sequence). This CDR3 is 16 amino acids long. V trimming: 5 bases; J trimming: 3 bases; junction bases outside the gene matches: 10. The CDR3 nucleotides are TGTGCCAGCAGTCACACGGCAGGGGGTCTCAATCAGCCCCAGCATTTT. The encoded protein is CASSHTAGGLNQPQHF.

The chain couples TRBV7-9 to TRBJ1-3; D gene ambiguous. The germline V and J ends were trimmed by 11 bases and 0 bases, with 14 bases remaining between them. CDR3 length equals 14 residues. Germline V gene sequence: CDR1 SEHNR, CDR2 FQNEAQ (reference sequence). CDR3 sequence (DNA): TGTGCCGGCTCACCCCGGGGCTCTGGAAACACCATATATTTT. This encodes CAGSPRGSGNTIYF.

The chain uses TRBV27 and TRBJ2-2; 9 bases fit TRBD2. V dropped 5 bases and J dropped 8; count of bases not matched to a gene: 9. Germline CDR1 and CDR2: MNHEY and SMNVEV (reference sequence). The length of the CDR3 is 15 residues. This chain's CDR3 is CASSPLAGRFGELFF. DNA of the CDR3: TGTGCCAGCAGTCCCCTAGCGGGGCGTTTTGGGGAGCTGTTTTTT.

The chain joins TRBV29-1 to TRBJ2-3, with a weak D call TRBD2 (6 bases). V was pared by 7 bases and J by 6 bases, with 17 bases between. The CDR3 is 13 amino acids. Germline V CDR1 and CDR2: SQVTM, ANQGSEA. The CDR3 is CSAEDYNLDTQYF. DNA of the CDR3: TGCAGCGCTGAGGACTATAATCTGGATACGCAGTATTTT.

This rearrangement joins TRBV29-1 to TRBJ2-7, with 8 bases that match TRBD2. This CDR3 has 14 residues. Germline trimming cut 4 bases from V and 3 bases from J; bases unmatched to any gene: 8. Germline V CDR1 and CDR2: SQVTM, ANQGSEA. CDR3: CSVVTSGTFYEQYF. In DNA form, the CDR3 reads TGCAGCGTTGTAACTAGCGGTACCTTCTACGAGCAGTACTTC.

The chain's CDR3 is CARRETNYGYTF. CDR3 DNA: TGTGCCAGACGGGAGACTAACTATGGCTACACCTTC. The V gene is TRBV2, the J gene TRBJ1-2; D is undetermined. CDR3 length: 12 amino acids. Trimming took 9 bases from V and 0 from J, leaving 8 bases between them. CDR1 is SNHLY, CDR2 FYNNEI, per germline.

Comments on this clone: At the DNA level, this CDR3 is encoded by other sequences in the same sample as well. This chain joins TRBV7-2 and TRBJ1-2, with a tentative D call TRBD1 (6 bases). Germline V gives CDR1 SGHTA, CDR2 FQGNSA. CDR3 length equals 12 residues. The ends were cut back, 5 bases at V and 6 bases at J, with 10 bases in the middle. CDR3 sequence reads: CASSPRTDGYTF. Here the CDR3 DNA reads TGTGCCAGCAGCCCGCGGACAGATGGCTACACCTTC.

The chain employs TRBV5-5 and TRBJ1-1; weak D call: TRBD1 (5 bases). CDR3 size: 13 residues. Germline-derived CDR1 and CDR2 are SGHKS and YYEKEE (reference sequence). Trimming shortened V by 4 bases and J by 12 bases, and 19 bases separated the two germline ends. The CDR3 nucleotides read TGTGCCAGCAGCACGAGCGGGACGCCCGGATCTTTCTTT. This codes for CASSTSGTPGSFF. The full variable domain, completed using reference TRBV5-5 and TRBJ1-1, is DAGVTQSPTHLIKTRGQQVTLRCSPISGHKSVSWYQQVLGQGPQFIFQYYEKEERGRGNFPDRFSARQFPNYSSELNVNALLLGDSALYLCASSTSGTPGSFFGQGTRLTVV.

The chain uses TRBV5-1 and TRBJ2-7; 7 bases are a match to TRBD1. Germline-derived CDR1 and CDR2 are SGHRS and YFSETQ. V trimming: 4 bases; J trimming: 9 bases; junction bases outside the gene matches: 7. This CDR3 region has 12 residues. In DNA form, the CDR3 reads TGCGCCAGCAGCCTAACAGGGGAGAGGCAGTACTTC. Protein product: CASSLTGERQYF. The entire variable domain, with the rest obtained from reference TRBV5-1 and TRBJ2-7, is as follows: KAGVTQTPRYLIKTRGQQVTLSCSPISGHRSVSWYQQTPGQGLQFLFEYFSETQRNKGNFPGRFSGRQFSNSRSEMNVSTLELGDSALYLCASSLTGERQYFGPGTRLTVT.

DNA for the CDR3: TGTGCCAGCAGCTTGGAGGTTACAGGGTTTTTTGGCTACACCTTC. It specifies CASSLEVTGFFGYTF. V usage is TRBV5-5 and J usage is TRBJ1-2; tentative D call: TRBD1 (6 bases). Trimming removed 0 bases at V and 7 bases at J, with 16 bases between. CDR1 is SGHKS and CDR2 is YYEKEE in the germline V gene (reference sequence). The CDR3 sequence is 15 residues long.

The V and J genes are TRBV30 and TRBJ2-1; 11 positions agree with TRBD2. After removal of 3 bases from V and 7 bases from J, the junction contained 8 bases not matched to a gene. Germline-derived CDR1 and CDR2 are GTSNPN and SVGIG (reference sequence). The CDR3 contains 15 residues. CDR3 bases: TGTGCCTGGAGACCAACTAGCGGGAGAAGAAATGAGCAGTTCTTC. Residues: CAWRPTSGRRNEQFF.

The V call is TRBV5-6, the J call TRBJ2-7; 7 bases fit TRBD1. The CDR3 has 15 residues. V was pared by 4 bases and J by 0 bases, with 7 bases of the junction left unmatched. Germline V lookup: CDR1 SGHDT, CDR2 YYEEEE. Here the CDR3 DNA reads TGTGCCAGCAGCGGGGGACAGCCCAACTCCTACGAGCAGTACTTC. Translation: CASSGGQPNSYEQYF.

V gene TRBV5-4 combines with J gene TRBJ2-2; 7 bases are shared with TRBD2. The CDR3 runs 18 residues. Per the germline V gene, CDR1 is SGHNT and CDR2 is YYREEE (reference sequence). V lost 3 bases and J lost 4; bases outside the gene matches: 15. The CDR3 sequence: CASSSGTNGPAGTGELFF. The CDR3 DNA reads as TGTGCCAGCAGCTCCGGGACTAATGGCCCAGCGGGCACCGGGGAGCTGTTTTTT.

This clone was detected only once. The chain uses TRBV2 and TRBJ2-3; TRBD1 aligns across 7 bases. This CDR3 is 15 amino acids long. J was trimmed by 2 bases and V by 4 bases; bases with no gene match: 6. The germline CDR1 and CDR2 sequences are SNHLY and FYNNEI. The CDR3 nucleotides are TGTGCCAGCAGTGGAAGGGGGCTTACCACAGATACGCAGTATTTT. Translating it yields CASSGRGLTTDTQYF.

The table lists this clone with a few counts. J is TRBJ2-7 and V is TRBV2; 8 nucleotides match TRBD2. Per germline, CDR1 SNHLY and CDR2 FYNNEI. The V and J ends lost 6 bases and 0 bases, in that order; junction bases with no gene match: 4. The CDR3 totals 14 residues. CDR3 nucleotide sequence: TGTGCCAGCAGGGGACTAGAACGCTCCTACGAGCAGTACTTC. Translation gives CASRGLERSYEQYF.

The chain has TRBV5-1 and TRBJ2-5, with a tentative D call TRBD2 (5 bases). The germline V gene has CDR1 SGHRS and CDR2 YFSETQ. CDR3 length: 14 amino acids. The V end was cut by 0 bases, the J end by 3 bases, with 9 bases between. The CDR3 region is CASSLGTHKETQYF. DNA for the CDR3: TGCGCCAGCAGCTTGGGGACTCACAAAGAGACCCAGTACTTC.

The chain carries TRBV20-1 and TRBJ2-7, with TRBD2 as a possible D gene (6 bases). Germline CDR1 DFQATT, CDR2 SNEGSKA (reference sequence). The CDR3 extends over 11 amino acids. Trimming left V 6 bases short and J 5 bases short, with 11 bases between. The CDR3 loop is CSASPGDEQYF. CDR3 nucleotide sequence: TGCAGTGCCTCGCCGGGGGACGAGCAGTACTTC.

The CDR3 loop reads CASSYPTGTNEKLFF. The CDR3 DNA is TGTGCCAGCAGCTACCCGACAGGGACTAATGAAAAACTGTTTTTT. The chain uses TRBV3-1 (or the pseudogene TRBV3-2) and TRBJ1-4; TRBD1 agrees at 7 bases. Germline lookup yields CDR1 LGHDT and CDR2 YNNKEL (reference sequence). The V segment lost 5 bases and the J segment 2 bases; nucleotides outside the gene matches: 5. The CDR3 runs 15 residues.

V and J are TRBV5-4 and TRBJ2-1, with 9 bases lining up with TRBD2. The CDR3 is 14 amino acids. Germline V gene data show CDR1 as SGHNT and CDR2 as YYREEE (reference sequence). J was trimmed by 7 bases and V by 0 bases; bases with no gene match: 2. The CDR3 DNA reads TGTGCCAGCAGCTTGGGGGGACTAGCAAATGAGCAGTTCTTC. Translated: CASSLGGLANEQFF.

The V gene is TRBV14, the J gene TRBJ2-3; TRBD2 agrees at 7 bases. Looked up from germline, CDR1 is SGHDN and CDR2 is FVKESK. This CDR3 has 16 residues. The junction had 10 bases not matched to a gene; V was cut back by 4 bases and J by 3 bases. CDR3: CASSPLVAGVTDTQYF. CDR3 DNA: TGTGCCAGCAGCCCACTTGTGGCGGGAGTTACAGATACGCAGTATTTT.

This sequence joins TRBV5-1 and TRBJ2-2; 12 bases line up with TRBD2. The CDR3 loop spans 18 amino acids. Per germline, CDR1 SGHRS and CDR2 YFSETQ. J lost 1 base, V lost 0 bases, and 4 bases had no gene match. CDR3: CASSLVASGRVNTGELFF. The CDR3, as DNA: TGCGCCAGCAGCTTGGTCGCTAGCGGGAGGGTGAACACCGGGGAGCTGTTTTTT.

The chain combines TRBV19 with TRBJ1-1, with 8 bases lining up with TRBD1. The V and J ends lost 4 bases and 5 bases, in that order; junction bases with no gene match: 9. The CDR3 is made up of 15 amino acids. The V gene's germline CDR1 is LNHDA and CDR2 SQIVND (reference sequence). This CDR3 reads CASSKRKQGETEAFF. The CDR3 DNA is TGTGCCAGTAGTAAGAGGAAACAGGGGGAAACTGAAGCTTTCTTT.

The genes are TRBV28 and TRBJ2-7, with 8 bases aligning to TRBD1. The CDR3 has 13 residues. The trim removed 5 bases at V and 3 bases at J, leaving 3 bases unmatched. Germline CDR1 MDHEN, CDR2 SYDVKM. CDR3 sequence (DNA): TGTGCCAGCAGTCCTACAGGGGGCTACGAGCAGTACTTC. Amino acid sequence: CASSPTGGYEQYF.

The chain carries TRBV10-1 and TRBJ2-2; TRBD2 matches at 13 bases. Germline loops: CDR1 WNHNN, CDR2 SYGVQD (reference sequence). The CDR3 runs to 19 residues. Trimming removed 3 bases from V and 5 bases from J; junction bases left unmatched: 12. CDR3: CASSEKRELAGGGTGELFF. In DNA form, the CDR3 reads TGCGCCAGCAGTGAAAAGCGCGAACTAGCGGGAGGGGGAACCGGGGAGCTGTTTTTT.

The rearrangement uses TRBV18 and TRBJ2-7; the D is unclear. Trimming cost V 3 bases and J 5 bases, with 17 bases left between them. From germline, CDR1 is KGHSH and CDR2 LQKENI. The CDR3 covers 15 residues. The CDR3 DNA reads as TGTGCCAGCTCACCTGTCGCCTCCCGACTCCACGAGCAGTACTTC. This codes for CASSPVASRLHEQYF. Full variable domain (outside the CDR3, taken from reference TRBV18 and TRBJ2-7): NAGVMQNPRHLVRRRGQEARLRCSPMKGHSHVYWYRQLPEEGLKFMVYLQKENIIDESGMPKERFSAEFPKEGPSILRIQQVVRGDSAAYFCASSPVASRLHEQYFGPGTRLTVT.

The chain uses TRBV28 and TRBJ2-1; 12 bases align to TRBD2. Germline V gene sequence: CDR1 MDHEN, CDR2 SYDVKM. The V and J ends lost 2 bases and 4 bases, in that order; junction bases with no gene match: 12. The CDR3 length is 19 residues. DNA for the CDR3: TGTGCCAGCAGTTTAGGCCTAGCGGGAGGGAGGGGGTTTTACAATGAGCAGTTCTTC. It specifies CASSLGLAGGRGFYNEQFF.

V gene TRBV6-1 combines with J gene TRBJ1-4, with D possibly matching TRBD1 (5 bases). Germline-derived CDR1 and CDR2 are MNHNS and SASEGT. Trimming pared 3 bases from V and 0 bases from J, leaving 11 bases between. This CDR3 comprises 16 residues. CDR3 coding DNA: TGTGCCAGCAGTGACAGACAGTTCGCAACTAATGAAAAACTGTTTTTT. The encoded protein is CASSDRQFATNEKLFF.

This clone was detected only once. The chain has TRBV11-3 and TRBJ2-7; tentative D call: TRBD2 (6 bases). CDR1 is SGHNT, CDR2 YENEEA, per germline. V was pared by 5 bases and J by 6 bases, with 14 bases between. The CDR3 has 13 residues. The CDR3 DNA follows: TGTGCCAGCAGCCTCAAAGGAGGGGCCGAGCAGTACTTC. This codes for CASSLKGGAEQYF.